This T cell receptor beta chain was observed in a study of control samples from healthy donors and cancer patients. V shed 6 bases and J shed 4 bases, with 4 bases lying between them. The CDR3 is 11 amino acids. Germline lookup yields CDR1 SGHNT and CDR2 YENEEA. Clones were read by immunoSEQ multiplex PCR, and TCRdb kept only the in-frame ones, dropping some. The sample lists about 69,000 clones; roughly 80% were seen once. The receptor comes from a woman aged 45-65 years with lung cancer. The sequencing sample was made of PBMCs. The rearrangement joins TRBV11-3 to TRBJ1-3; no firm D call. The CDR3 loop is CASRAGNTIYF. In DNA, the CDR3 is TGTGCCAGCAGAGCAGGAAACACCATATATTTT.